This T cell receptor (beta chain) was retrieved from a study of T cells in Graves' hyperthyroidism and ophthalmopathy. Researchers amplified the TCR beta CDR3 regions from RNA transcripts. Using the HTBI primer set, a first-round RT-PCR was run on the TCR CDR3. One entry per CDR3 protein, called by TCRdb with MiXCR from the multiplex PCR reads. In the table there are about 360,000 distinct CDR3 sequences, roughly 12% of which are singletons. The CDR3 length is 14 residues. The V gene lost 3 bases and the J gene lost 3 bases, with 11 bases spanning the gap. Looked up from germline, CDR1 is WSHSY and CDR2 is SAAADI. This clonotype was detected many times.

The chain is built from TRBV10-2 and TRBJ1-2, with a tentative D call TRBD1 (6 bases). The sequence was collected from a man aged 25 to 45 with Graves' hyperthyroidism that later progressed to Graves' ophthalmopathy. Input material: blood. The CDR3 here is CASSDTRGHYGYTF. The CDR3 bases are TGCGCCAGCAGTGATACCCGGGGGCACTATGGCTACACCTTC.